The 29 T cell receptor beta chains below come from one sample, sequenced in a study of T cell responses to AZD1222 COVID-19 vaccine. Clones were sequenced by immunoSEQ multiplex PCR, and TCRdb holds only the in-frame ones, with some missing. The table includes about 120,000 clones, 70% to 90% detected once. This specimen consisted of peripheral blood, obtained on day 0 of AZD1222 vaccination. The receptors derive from an adult in good health.

The V call is TRBV7-9, the J call TRBJ1-3, with 8 bases identical to TRBD1. V shed 5 bases, J shed 2 bases, and the junction held 5 bases outside the gene matches. The germline V gene has CDR1 SEHNR and CDR2 FQNEAQ (reference sequence). This CDR3 is 15 amino acids long. In DNA form, the CDR3 reads TGTGCCAGCAGCCTGGAGACAGGGGCTGGAAACACCATATATTTT. Amino acid sequence: CASSLETGAGNTIYF.

This rearrangement joins TRBV11-3 to TRBJ1-3, with D unclear. This CDR3 is built from 10 residues. Germline V gives CDR1 SGHNT, CDR2 YENEEA. Trimming left V 5 bases short and J 10 bases short, with 6 bases between. Here the CDR3 DNA reads TGTGCCAGCAGCAATGGGACCATATATTTT. Its protein is CASSNGTIYF.

The J gene is TRBJ1-5, the V gene TRBV30; the D gene is possibly TRBD1 (6 bases). V lost 6 bases to trimming and J lost 4 bases, with 22 bases between them. Looked up from germline, CDR1 is GTSNPN and CDR2 is SVGIG (reference sequence). The CDR3 spans 16 residues. CDR3 residues: CACIGGSGPGNQPQHF. The CDR3 nucleotides read TGTGCCTGTATAGGGGGGAGCGGACCGGGGAATCAGCCCCAGCATTTT.

The J gene is TRBJ2-1, the V gene TRBV5-1; D remains unclear. The germline gives CDR1 SGHRS, CDR2 YFSETQ. This CDR3 has 13 amino acids. Trimming left V 0 bases short and J 9 bases short, with 10 bases between. The CDR3 region has the DNA TGCGCCAGCAGCTTGGGGCATGGCGGTGAGCAGTTCTTC. This gives the protein CASSLGHGGEQFF.

This chain uses TRBV14 with TRBJ2-5; no reliable D call. There are 14 residues in the CDR3. Germline V gene sequence: CDR1 SGHDN, CDR2 FVKESK. V lost 3 bases, J lost 2 bases, and 10 bases lay in between. Here the CDR3 reads CASSQPLGQETQYF. The DNA of the CDR3 is TGTGCCAGCAGCCAGCCATTGGGGCAAGAGACCCAGTACTTC.

CDR3 protein: CAWRQGLHSPLHF. The DNA of the CDR3 is TGTGCCTGGAGACAGGGTTTGCATTCACCCCTCCACTTT. The chain uses TRBV30 and TRBJ1-6; TRBD1 might be the D (6 bases). The CDR3 has 13 amino acids. Germline V CDR1 and CDR2: GTSNPN, SVGIG (reference sequence). Trimming took off 3 bases at V and 8 bases at J, with 11 bases between the two ends.

The chain uses TRBV3-1 (or the pseudogene TRBV3-2) and TRBJ1-2, with 9 bases that match TRBD1. V was clipped by 4 bases and J by 8 bases; unmatched bases: 8. CDR1 and CDR2 from the germline V gene are LGHDT and YNNKEL (reference sequence). The CDR3 is 14 amino acids. The CDR3 is CASSLQGQGGGYTF. CDR3 DNA sequence: TGTGCCAGCAGCCTTCAGGGACAGGGCGGGGGCTACACCTTC.

In DNA, the CDR3 is TGTGCCAGCAGTTCATCGGGACAGGGGACCAACGAGCAGTACTTC. Residues: CASSSSGQGTNEQYF. The genes are TRBV28 and TRBJ2-7; 10 nucleotides agree with TRBD1. V lost 4 bases to trimming and J lost 5 bases; unmatched junction nucleotides: 8. This CDR3 comprises 15 residues. Germline V CDR1 and CDR2: MDHEN, SYDVKM. The whole variable domain, filled in from reference TRBV28 and TRBJ2-7, reads DVKVTQSSRYLVKRTGEKVFLECVQDMDHENMFWYRQDPGLGLRLIYFSYDVKMKEKGDIPEGYSVSREKKERFSLILESASTNQTSMYLCASSSSGQGTNEQYFGPGTRLTVT.

The chain carries TRBV30 and TRBJ1-5; TRBD1 matches at 7 bases. V shed 3 bases and J 8 bases; nucleotides not matched to a gene: 10. Germline values: CDR1 GTSNPN, CDR2 SVGIG (reference sequence). The CDR3 covers 14 residues. The CDR3 DNA sequence: TGTGCCTGGAGCCCTACGGCAGGGGGGGAGCCCCAGCATTTT. Amino acid sequence: CAWSPTAGGEPQHF.

This clone was observed a few times. This sample also contains other DNA sequences that code for the same CDR3. The CDR3 here is CASSVGAHYGYTF. CDR3 nucleotide sequence: TGTGCCAGTAGTGTTGGGGCCCACTATGGCTACACCTTC. The V call is TRBV19, the J call TRBJ1-2; TRBD1 is a possible D gene (5 bases). The CDR3 covers 13 residues. V lost 5 bases and J lost 3, with 10 bases in between. Per the germline V gene, CDR1 is LNHDA and CDR2 is SQIVND (reference sequence).

The V call is TRBV6-5, the J call TRBJ1-6; D ambiguous. The CDR3 spans 14 residues. CDR1 and CDR2 from the germline V gene are MNHEY and SVGAGI. Trimming removed 0 bases from V and 7 bases from J, with 7 bases in between. The CDR3 DNA reads as TGTGCCAGCAGTTACTCGGGCAGAAATTCACCCCTCCACTTT. Protein: CASSYSGRNSPLHF.

The rearrangement links TRBV19 to TRBJ2-1, with 15 bases that match TRBD2. Germline-derived CDR1 and CDR2 are LNHDA and SQIVND (reference sequence). The CDR3 runs 15 residues. The J segment lost 8 bases and the V segment lost 5 bases, leaving 4 bases of the junction unmatched. As DNA, the CDR3 is TGTGCCAGTAGTTGGACTAGCGGGAGGGCCGATGAGCAGTTCTTC. Protein sequence: CASSWTSGRADEQFF.

The chain combines TRBV9 with TRBJ2-7, with D perhaps being TRBD1 or TRBD2 (5 bases each). The CDR3 has 16 residues. Trimming pared 4 bases from V and 6 bases from J, leaving 23 bases between. Germline assignment: CDR1 SGDLS and CDR2 YYNGEE. The CDR3 loop reads CASSWSSSGTPIEQYF. CDR3 nucleotide sequence: TGTGCCAGCAGCTGGTCTTCCTCCGGGACCCCGATCGAGCAGTACTTC. The full variable domain, its missing parts supplied by reference TRBV9 and TRBJ2-7, is DSGVTQTPKHLITATGQRVTLRCSPRSGDLSVYWYQQSLDQGLQFLIQYYNGEERAKGNILERFSAQQFPDLHSELNLSSLELGDSALYFCASSWSSSGTPIEQYFGPGTRLTVT.

The chain is built from TRBV30 and TRBJ1-4, with a weak D call TRBD1 (5 bases). The CDR3 has 15 residues. The V gene's germline CDR1 is GTSNPN and CDR2 SVGIG (reference sequence). V lost 4 bases and J 5 bases, leaving 17 bases between the germline ends. The CDR3 coding sequence is TGTGCCTGGACCCACGGTGGGGCGGAAAATGAAAAACTGTTTTTT. It encodes CAWTHGGAENEKLFF. Full variable domain (rest looked up from reference TRBV30 and TRBJ1-4): SQTIHQWPATLVQPVGSPLSLECTVEGTSNPNLYWYRQAAGRGLQLLFYSVGIGQISSEVPQNLSASRPQDRQFILSSKKLLLSDSGFYLCAWTHGGAENEKLFFGSGTQLSVL.

This clone has only one observation. The chain links TRBV25-1 to TRBJ2-1, with D possibly TRBD2 on 5 matching bases. Germline V gene lookup returns CDR1 MGHDK and CDR2 SYGVNS. There are 14 residues in the CDR3. The ends were cut back, 1 base at V and 5 bases at J, with 9 bases in the middle. CDR3 loop: CASSESTKDNEQFF. The DNA of the CDR3 is TGTGCCAGCAGTGAATCGACTAAAGACAATGAGCAGTTCTTC.

The V gene is TRBV5-1, the J gene TRBJ1-2; D is possibly TRBD1 (5 bases). V was trimmed by 3 bases and J by 8 bases, leaving 17 bases between them. The germline V gene has CDR1 SGHRS and CDR2 YFSETQ. The CDR3 is 14 amino acids. CDR3 DNA: TGCGCCAGCAGCTCGGTGACAGATTTGGGCGGCTACACCTTC. This sequence encodes CASSSVTDLGGYTF. Full variable domain (missing parts from reference TRBV5-1 and TRBJ1-2): KAGVTQTPRYLIKTRGQQVTLSCSPISGHRSVSWYQQTPGQGLQFLFEYFSETQRNKGNFPGRFSGRQFSNSRSEMNVSTLELGDSALYLCASSSVTDLGGYTFGSGTRLTVV.

The chain carries TRBV6-5 and TRBJ2-7; 7 bases are a match to TRBD2. CDR3 length: 12 amino acids. Trimming at V came to 10 bases and at J to 1 base, leaving 4 bases not matched to a gene. Per the germline V gene, CDR1 is MNHEY and CDR2 is SVGAGI. The CDR3 bases are TGTGCCACCGACGGGGGGTCCTACGAGCAGTACTTC. This encodes CATDGGSYEQYF.

The chain uses TRBV9 and TRBJ2-5; the match to TRBD2 covers 7 bases. With 4 bases clipped from V and 5 bases from J, the junction kept 11 bases outside the gene matches. Germline loops: CDR1 SGDLS, CDR2 YYNGEE. There are 15 residues in the CDR3. The CDR3 bases are TGTGCCAGCAGCCCCGCAGGACTAGAGGGGGAGACCCAGTACTTC. Protein product: CASSPAGLEGETQYF.

The V gene is TRBV4-2, the J gene TRBJ2-1; TRBD1 aligns across 9 bases. The CDR3 runs to 16 residues. Germline V gene data show CDR1 as LGHNA and CDR2 as YNFKEQ. The V gene end was trimmed by 4 bases and the J gene end by 7 bases; junction bases not matched to a gene: 11. CDR3 loop: CASSRVGSGTGNEQFF. The CDR3 DNA is TGTGCCAGCAGCCGAGTCGGTTCCGGGACAGGGAATGAGCAGTTCTTC.

This clone was detected a few times. V usage is TRBV5-1 and J usage is TRBJ2-3; TRBD2 matches at 8 bases. This CDR3 region has 20 residues. V was clipped by 2 bases and J by 1 base; unmatched bases: 18. CDR1 is SGHRS, CDR2 YFSETQ, per germline. CDR3 nucleotides: TGCGCCAGCAGCTTAGACTTAGCGGGAAGGGCCCCAAGGGGCACAGATACGCAGTATTTT. Encoded protein: CASSLDLAGRAPRGTDTQYF.

The genes are TRBV5-4 and TRBJ2-2; D gene uncertain. The CDR3 runs 14 residues. Deletions cut 6 bases from V and 6 bases from J, with 15 bases between. Germline-derived CDR1 and CDR2 are SGHNT and YYREEE (reference sequence). The CDR3 nucleotides are TGTGCCAGCACAGAAAGATTATCTGCCGGGGAGCTGTTTTTT. Protein: CASTERLSAGELFF.

The chain uses TRBV19 and TRBJ1-2, with D perhaps TRBD1 (6 bases). The CDR3 consists of 16 residues. Trimming took 7 bases from V and 4 from J, leaving 22 bases between them. Per the germline V gene, CDR1 is LNHDA and CDR2 is SQIVND (reference sequence). CDR3 in amino acids: CASIPRDKGAGYGYTF. In DNA form, the CDR3 reads TGTGCCAGTATCCCTAGGGACAAAGGGGCCGGCTATGGCTACACCTTC.

CDR3 in amino acids: CASSGALFSGNTIYF. The CDR3 bases are TGTGCCAGCAGCGGAGCCCTTTTCTCTGGAAACACCATATATTTT. The chain links TRBV9 to TRBJ1-3; D unclear. Germline CDR1 SGDLS, CDR2 YYNGEE. The CDR3 has 15 residues. V was shortened by 3 bases and J by 0 bases, with 10 bases between the two germline ends.

This clone occurred a few times. The rearrangement links TRBV5-4 to TRBJ1-5; D gene ambiguous. The CDR3 has 15 residues. The germline gives CDR1 SGHNT, CDR2 YYREEE (reference sequence). V shed 0 bases and J shed 7 bases, with 14 bases lying between them. Here the CDR3 DNA reads TGTGCCAGCAGCTTGGGACGGGGAGAGGGACAGCCCCAGCATTTT. Translated: CASSLGRGEGQPQHF.

This chain links TRBV9 with TRBJ1-6; TRBD1 matches at 11 bases. Germline V gene data show CDR1 as SGDLS and CDR2 as YYNGEE. Germline trimming cut 3 bases from V and 9 bases from J; bases unmatched to any gene: 8. The CDR3 runs to 16 residues. Here the CDR3 DNA reads TGTGCCAGCAGCGCCCGGACAGGGGGCTTTAGTTCACCCCTCCACTTT. Translated: CASSARTGGFSSPLHF.

The chain has TRBV4-1 and TRBJ2-7; no clear D gene. V lost 4 bases and J lost 0, with 16 bases in between. Per germline, CDR1 MGHRA and CDR2 YSYEKL. The CDR3 is 16 residues long. In nucleotides, the CDR3 is TGCGCCAGCAGCCGAATTCCGGACGGTAGCTCCTACGAGCAGTACTTC. Its translation: CASSRIPDGSSYEQYF.

This clone came up a few times. The chain combines TRBV5-4 with TRBJ1-3; no definite D call. Germline assignment: CDR1 SGHNT and CDR2 YYREEE (reference sequence). This CDR3 contains 15 residues. The V end was cut by 2 bases, the J end by 0 bases, with 9 bases between. CDR3 DNA sequence: TGTGCCAGCAGCTTTAATAGGAACTCTGGAAACACCATATATTTT. It codes for CASSFNRNSGNTIYF. Full variable domain (remainder filled in from reference TRBV5-4 and TRBJ1-3): ETGVTQSPTHLIKTRGQQVTLRCSSQSGHNTVSWYQQALGQGPQFIFQYYREEENGRGNFPPRFSGLQFPNYSSELNVNALELDDSALYLCASSFNRNSGNTIYFGEGSWLTVV.

The chain links TRBV10-3 to TRBJ1-2; D remains unclear. Germline assignment: CDR1 ENHRY and CDR2 SYGVKD. Trimming cost V 10 bases and J 5 bases, with 20 bases left between them. The length of the CDR3 is 14 residues. The CDR3, as DNA: TGTGCCACCCTTGGGTCCTCCCTTCTTTATGGCTACACCTTC. It translates to CATLGSSLLYGYTF.

The rearrangement uses TRBV5-1 and TRBJ2-1; D call uncertain. The CDR3 runs 13 residues. The germline V gene encodes CDR1 SGHRS and CDR2 YFSETQ. Trimming removed 9 bases from V and 0 bases from J, with 10 bases in between. CDR3 nucleotides: TGCGCCACCTCCCCTAGCTCCTACAATGAGCAGTTCTTC. This sequence encodes CATSPSSYNEQFF.